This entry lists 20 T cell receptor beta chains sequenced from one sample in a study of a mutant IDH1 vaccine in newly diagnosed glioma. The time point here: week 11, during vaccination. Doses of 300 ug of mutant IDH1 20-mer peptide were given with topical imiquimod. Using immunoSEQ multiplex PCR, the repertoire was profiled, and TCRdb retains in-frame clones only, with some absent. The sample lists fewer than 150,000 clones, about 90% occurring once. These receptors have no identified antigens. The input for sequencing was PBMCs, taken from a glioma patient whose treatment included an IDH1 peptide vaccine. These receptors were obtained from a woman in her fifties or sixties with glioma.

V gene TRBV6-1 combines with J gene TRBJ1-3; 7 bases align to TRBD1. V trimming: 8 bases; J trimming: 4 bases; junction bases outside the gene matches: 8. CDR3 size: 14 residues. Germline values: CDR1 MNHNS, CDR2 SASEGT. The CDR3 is CASDTGASGNTIYF. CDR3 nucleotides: TGTGCCAGCGATACAGGGGCTTCAGGAAACACCATATATTTT.

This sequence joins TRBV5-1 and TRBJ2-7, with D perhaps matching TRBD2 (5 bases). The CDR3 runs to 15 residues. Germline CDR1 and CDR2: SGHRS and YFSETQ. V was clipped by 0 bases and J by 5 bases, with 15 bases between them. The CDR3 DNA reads TGCGCCAGCAGCTTGGGGGAGCGTTCTGGCAACGAGCAGTACTTC. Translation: CASSLGERSGNEQYF. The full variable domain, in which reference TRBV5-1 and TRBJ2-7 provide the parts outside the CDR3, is KAGVTQTPRYLIKTRGQQVTLSCSPISGHRSVSWYQQTPGQGLQFLFEYFSETQRNKGNFPGRFSGRQFSNSRSEMNVSTLELGDSALYLCASSLGERSGNEQYFGPGTRLTVT.

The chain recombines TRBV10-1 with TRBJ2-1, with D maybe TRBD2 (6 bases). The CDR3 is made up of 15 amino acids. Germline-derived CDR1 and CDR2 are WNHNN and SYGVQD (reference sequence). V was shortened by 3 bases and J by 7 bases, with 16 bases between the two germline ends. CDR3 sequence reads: CASSDLAGWRNEQFF. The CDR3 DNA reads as TGCGCCAGCAGTGATTTGGCGGGGTGGAGGAATGAGCAGTTCTTC.

This CDR3 reads CASSLQGPLRPQYF. The CDR3 nucleotides are TGTGCCAGCAGTTTACAAGGGCCTCTAAGACCCCAGTACTTC. The chain combines TRBV27 with TRBJ2-5, with no clear D. The CDR3 extends over 14 amino acids. Per the germline V gene, CDR1 is MNHEY and CDR2 is SMNVEV (reference sequence). Trimming shortened V by 2 bases and J by 9 bases, and 16 bases separated the two germline ends.

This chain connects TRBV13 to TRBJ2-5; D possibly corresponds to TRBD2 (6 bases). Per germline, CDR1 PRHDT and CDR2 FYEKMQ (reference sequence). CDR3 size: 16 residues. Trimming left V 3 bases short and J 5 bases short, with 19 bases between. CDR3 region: CASSFGVGGVRETQYF. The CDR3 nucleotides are TGTGCCAGCAGCTTCGGGGTTGGCGGGGTCCGGGAGACCCAGTACTTC.

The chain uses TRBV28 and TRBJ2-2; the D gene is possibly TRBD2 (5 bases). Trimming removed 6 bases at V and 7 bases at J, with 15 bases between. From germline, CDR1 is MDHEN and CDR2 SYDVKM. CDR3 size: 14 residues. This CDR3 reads CASSPLFRGGELFF. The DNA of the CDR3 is TGTGCCAGCAGCCCCCTCTTCCGGGGCGGGGAGCTGTTTTTT.

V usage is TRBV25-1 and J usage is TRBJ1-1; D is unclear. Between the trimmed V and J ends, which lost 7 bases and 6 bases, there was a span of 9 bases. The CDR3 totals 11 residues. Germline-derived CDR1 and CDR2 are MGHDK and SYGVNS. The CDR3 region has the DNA TGTGCCAGCACGGACCGGGCTGAAGCTTTCTTT. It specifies CASTDRAEAFF.

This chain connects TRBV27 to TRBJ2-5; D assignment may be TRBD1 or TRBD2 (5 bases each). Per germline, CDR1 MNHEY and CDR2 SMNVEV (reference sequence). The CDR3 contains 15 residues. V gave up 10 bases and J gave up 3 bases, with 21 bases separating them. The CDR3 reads CATQGVAHNEETQYF. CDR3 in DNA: TGTGCCACCCAGGGAGTGGCTCATAATGAAGAGACCCAGTACTTC.

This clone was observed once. For the CDR3, the DNA is TGTGCCAGCAGCTCCGGAGGGGCAGGGAAATACAATGAGCAGTTCTTC. Translating gives CASSSGGAGKYNEQFF. J is TRBJ2-1 and V is TRBV7-3; possible D gene TRBD2, 6 bases. The CDR3 is 16 amino acids. Germline V gene lookup returns CDR1 SGHTA and CDR2 FQGTGA. V lost 4 bases to trimming and J lost 4 bases, with 17 bases between them.

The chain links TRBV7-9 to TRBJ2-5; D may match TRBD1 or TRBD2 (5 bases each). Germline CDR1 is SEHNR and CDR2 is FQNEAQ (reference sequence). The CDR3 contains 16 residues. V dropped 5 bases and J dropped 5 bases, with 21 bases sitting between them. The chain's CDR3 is CASSPKMRGGRETQYF. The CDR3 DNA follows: TGTGCCAGCAGCCCCAAGATGAGGGGCGGTAGGGAGACCCAGTACTTC.

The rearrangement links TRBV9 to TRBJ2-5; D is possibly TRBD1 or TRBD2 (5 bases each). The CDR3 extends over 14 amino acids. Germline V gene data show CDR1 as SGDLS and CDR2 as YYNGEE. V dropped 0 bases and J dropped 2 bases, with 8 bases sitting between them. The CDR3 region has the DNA TGTGCCAGCAGCGTAGCTGGGACGCAAGAGACCCAGTACTTC. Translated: CASSVAGTQETQYF.

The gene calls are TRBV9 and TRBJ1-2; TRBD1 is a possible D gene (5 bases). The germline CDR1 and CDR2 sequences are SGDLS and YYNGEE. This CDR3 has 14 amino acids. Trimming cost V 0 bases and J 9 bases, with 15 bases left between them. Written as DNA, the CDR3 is TGTGCCAGCAGCGTAGAACGGGCAGGGAAACGCTACACCTTC. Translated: CASSVERAGKRYTF.

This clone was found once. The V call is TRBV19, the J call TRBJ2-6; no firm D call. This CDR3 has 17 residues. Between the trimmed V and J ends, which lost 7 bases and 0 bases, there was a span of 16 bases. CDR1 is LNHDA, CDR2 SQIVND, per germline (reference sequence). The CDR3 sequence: CASTLTPTSSGANVLTF. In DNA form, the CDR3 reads TGTGCCAGTACCTTGACACCTACAAGCTCTGGGGCCAACGTCCTGACTTTC.

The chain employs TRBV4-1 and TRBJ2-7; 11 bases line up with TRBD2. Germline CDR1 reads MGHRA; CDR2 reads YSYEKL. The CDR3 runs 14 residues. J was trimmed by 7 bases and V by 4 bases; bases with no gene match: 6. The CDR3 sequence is CASSLLAGAEEQYF. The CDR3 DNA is TGCGCCAGCAGCCTACTAGCGGGAGCTGAGGAGCAGTACTTC.

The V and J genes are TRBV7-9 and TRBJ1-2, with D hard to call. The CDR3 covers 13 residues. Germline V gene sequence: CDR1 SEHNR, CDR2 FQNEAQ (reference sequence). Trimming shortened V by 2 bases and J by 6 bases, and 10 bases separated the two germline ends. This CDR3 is CASSLRVGDGYTF. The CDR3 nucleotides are TGTGCCAGCAGCTTACGAGTTGGGGATGGCTACACCTTC.

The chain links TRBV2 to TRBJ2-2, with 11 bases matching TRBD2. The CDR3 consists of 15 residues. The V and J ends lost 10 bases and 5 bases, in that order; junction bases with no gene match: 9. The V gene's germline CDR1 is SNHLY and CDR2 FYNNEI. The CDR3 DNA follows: TGTGCCACAGGAGGGGCTAGCGGGAGGACCGGGGAGCTGTTTTTT. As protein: CATGGASGRTGELFF. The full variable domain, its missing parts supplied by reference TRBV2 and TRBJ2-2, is EPEVTQTPSHQVTQMGQEVILRCVPISNHLYFYWYRQILGQKVEFLVSFYNNEISEKSEIFDDQFSVERPDGSNFTLKIRSTKLEDSAMYFCATGGASGRTGELFFGEGSRLTVL.

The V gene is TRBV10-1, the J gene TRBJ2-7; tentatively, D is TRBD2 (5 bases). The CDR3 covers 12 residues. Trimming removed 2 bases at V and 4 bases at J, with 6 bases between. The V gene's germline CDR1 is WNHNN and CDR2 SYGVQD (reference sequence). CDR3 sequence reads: CASSEGLYEQYF. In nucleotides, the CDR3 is TGCGCCAGCAGTGAGGGACTTTACGAGCAGTACTTC.

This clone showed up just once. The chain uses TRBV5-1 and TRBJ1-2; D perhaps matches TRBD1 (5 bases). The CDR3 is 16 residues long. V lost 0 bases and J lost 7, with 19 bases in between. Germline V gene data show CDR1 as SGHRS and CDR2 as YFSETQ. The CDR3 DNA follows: TGCGCCAGCAGCTTGGATGGAGGGACTGGGTTCCCTGGCTACACCTTC. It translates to CASSLDGGTGFPGYTF.

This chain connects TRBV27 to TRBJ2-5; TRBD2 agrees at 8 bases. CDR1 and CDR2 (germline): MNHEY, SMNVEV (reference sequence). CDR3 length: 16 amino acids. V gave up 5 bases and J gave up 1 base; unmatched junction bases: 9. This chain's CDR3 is CASSPLGSGAQETQYF. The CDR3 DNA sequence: TGTGCCAGCAGTCCCTTGGGTAGCGGGGCCCAAGAGACCCAGTACTTC.

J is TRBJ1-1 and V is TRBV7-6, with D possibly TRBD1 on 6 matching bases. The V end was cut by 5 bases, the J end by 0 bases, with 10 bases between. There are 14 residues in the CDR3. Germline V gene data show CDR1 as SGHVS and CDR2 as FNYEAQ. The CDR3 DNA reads TGTGCCAGCAGCCGTACAGGGATGAACACTGAAGCTTTCTTT. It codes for CASSRTGMNTEAFF.